The 24 T cell receptor beta chains below were found in one sample sequenced in a study of Graves' ophthalmopathy and Graves' hyperthyroidism. As the template, RNA transcripts were used to amplify TCR beta CDR3 regions. HTBI primers were used in a first-round RT-PCR, which preceded a second-round multiplex PCR. MiXCR was run by TCRdb on the multiplex PCR reads, yielding one entry per CDR3 protein. The sample includes 500,000 to 600,000 distinct CDR3 sequences, roughly 40% of them seen just once. The specimen sequenced was peripheral blood or thyroid tissue (not recorded which). The receptors were gathered from an adult man with Graves' hyperthyroidism.

The J gene is TRBJ1-5, the V gene TRBV9; TRBD1 matches at 8 bases. After removal of 6 bases from V and 5 bases from J, the junction contained 4 bases not matched to a gene. Looked up from germline, CDR1 is SGDLS and CDR2 is YYNGEE. The CDR3 is 13 amino acids. As DNA, the CDR3 is TGTGCCAGCAAAGACAGGGGTGATCAGCCCCAGCATTTT. Its protein product is CASKDRGDQPQHF.

This clonotype was seen at least ten times. The chain uses TRBV19 and TRBJ2-5; D is unresolved. CDR1 is LNHDA, CDR2 SQIVND, per germline (reference sequence). V lost 8 bases and J 3 bases, leaving 4 bases between the germline ends. This CDR3 has 10 residues. CDR3 amino acids: CASGKETQYF. In DNA, the CDR3 is TGTGCCAGTGGGAAAGAGACCCAGTACTTC. The entire variable domain, with the rest obtained from reference TRBV19 and TRBJ2-5, is as follows: DGGITQSPKYLFRKEGQNVTLSCEQNLNHDAMYWYRQDPGQGLRLIYYSQIVNDFQKGDIAEGYSVSREKKESFPLTVTSAQKNPTAFYLCASGKETQYFGPGTRLLVL.

This clonotype was seen repeatedly, ten times or more. The chain recombines TRBV10-3 with TRBJ2-5; D is undetermined. Trimming took off 4 bases at V and 2 bases at J, with 17 bases between the two ends. This CDR3 spans 16 amino acids. Germline-derived CDR1 and CDR2 are ENHRY and SYGVKD. CDR3 in amino acids: CAISGYVSGGQETQYF. In nucleotides, the CDR3 is TGTGCCATCAGTGGGTACGTCTCCGGCGGACAAGAGACCCAGTACTTC.

Comment on this clonotype: A clone one base away is much larger, so this may be a read error. V and J are TRBV6-6 and TRBJ2-5; D remains ambiguous. Germline CDR1 reads MNHNY; CDR2 reads SVGAGI (reference sequence). The CDR3 is 11 residues long. CDR3 sequence (DNA): TGTGCCAGCCTGGGCCAAGAGACCCGGTACTTC. Its protein product is CASLGQETRYF.

The rearrangement joins TRBV2 to TRBJ2-5; 8 bases align to TRBD2. The CDR3 contains 15 residues. The V gene's germline CDR1 is SNHLY and CDR2 FYNNEI. V shed 4 bases and J 0 bases; nucleotides not matched to a gene: 4. DNA of the CDR3: TGTGCCAGCAGTGGATCGGGGGGGAACCAAGAGACCCAGTACTTC. This gives the protein CASSGSGGNQETQYF.

This clonotype has ten or more counts. This chain links TRBV28 with TRBJ2-7, with D tentatively TRBD2 (6 bases). In germline, CDR1 is MDHEN, CDR2 SYDVKM. Trimming removed 5 bases from V and 6 bases from J, with 14 bases in between. CDR3 length: 13 residues. The CDR3 is CASSTPREAEQYF. DNA for the CDR3: TGTGCCAGCAGTACCCCGAGGGAGGCCGAGCAGTACTTC.

The V call is TRBV6-6, the J call TRBJ2-2; D possibly corresponds to TRBD1 (5 bases). Trimming cost V 4 bases and J 2 bases, with 11 bases left between them. CDR3 length equals 15 residues. Germline values: CDR1 MNHNY, CDR2 SVGAGI (reference sequence). CDR3 coding DNA: TGTGCCAGCAGTTCCCTAGGGGTTAACACCGGGGAGCTGTTTTTT. This gives the protein CASSSLGVNTGELFF.

This clonotype was recorded many times. The rearrangement uses TRBV3-1 and TRBJ2-7; no reliable D call. CDR1 LGHDT and CDR2 YNNKEL come from the germline V gene (reference sequence). V was shortened by 2 bases and J by 2 bases, with 4 bases between the two germline ends. This CDR3 is 12 amino acids long. As DNA, the CDR3 is TGTGCCAGCAGCCAATCCGCCTACGAGCAGTACTTC. The encoded protein is CASSQSAYEQYF.

The CDR3 coding sequence is TGTGCCAGCAGCTTGACTAGCGGGAGTATCTCTGGGGCCAACGTCCTGACTTTC. Protein sequence: CASSLTSGSISGANVLTF. The V and J genes are TRBV11-2 and TRBJ2-6; 12 bases are shared with TRBD2. The ends lost 3 bases at V and 0 bases at J; junction bases unmatched: 3. The germline CDR1 and CDR2 sequences are SGHAT and FQNNGV. The CDR3 contains 18 residues.

The gene calls are TRBV7-9 and TRBJ2-2; D is possibly TRBD1 (5 bases). Germline CDR1 is SEHNR and CDR2 is FQNEAQ (reference sequence). This CDR3 comprises 19 residues. V lost 4 bases and J lost 3, with 24 bases in between. The DNA of the CDR3 is TGTGCCAGCAGCTCGGAAATTACAGGAAACTATGGCTACACCGGGGAGCTGTTTTTT. Its protein is CASSSEITGNYGYTGELFF.

This sequence joins TRBV20-1 and TRBJ2-5; 7 nucleotides line up with TRBD1. The CDR3 consists of 12 residues. Germline CDR1 is DFQATT and CDR2 is SNEGSKA (reference sequence). Germline trimming cut 5 bases from V and 10 bases from J; bases unmatched to any gene: 10. This CDR3 is CSAGDSQGIQYF. The DNA for the CDR3 is TGCAGTGCTGGGGACAGCCAAGGGATCCAGTACTTC.

The rearrangement joins TRBV15 to TRBJ2-7; the match to TRBD1 covers 8 bases. From germline, CDR1 is LNHNV and CDR2 YYDKDF (reference sequence). CDR3 length equals 12 residues. The CDR3 bases are TGTGCTAAAGGGACAGGTCCGAGGGAGCAGTACTTC. Its protein is CAKGTGPREQYF.

The chain couples TRBV3-1 to TRBJ2-5; a possible D gene is TRBD2 (6 bases). Germline V gives CDR1 LGHDT, CDR2 YNNKEL (reference sequence). The ends were cut back, 1 base at V and 5 bases at J, with 14 bases in the middle. The CDR3 totals 15 residues. The CDR3 sequence: CASSQGPGVAETQYF. In nucleotides, the CDR3 is TGTGCCAGCAGCCAAGGTCCGGGGGTTGCCGAGACCCAGTACTTC.

Only a few counts were recorded for this clonotype. The rearrangement links TRBV5-1 to TRBJ2-5; no clear D gene. V gave up 4 bases and J gave up 5 bases, with 12 bases separating them. Germline-derived CDR1 and CDR2 are SGHRS and YFSETQ. The CDR3 has 13 amino acids. The CDR3 DNA is TGCGCCAGCAGCGGTCAATCGAGGGAGACCCAGTACTTC. Its protein product is CASSGQSRETQYF.

The V gene is TRBV11-1, the J gene TRBJ2-7; 10 bases are shared with TRBD2. Germline lookup yields CDR1 SGHAT and CDR2 FQDESV (reference sequence). The CDR3 sequence is 14 residues long. The ends lost 9 bases at V and 7 bases at J; junction bases unmatched: 12. The CDR3: CASSILAGEGEQYF. The DNA for the CDR3 is TGTGCCAGTAGTATTCTAGCGGGAGAAGGAGAGCAGTACTTC.

The V gene is TRBV24-1, the J gene TRBJ2-7; no firm D call. In germline, CDR1 is KGHDR, CDR2 SFDVKD. The ends were cut back, 5 bases at V and 4 bases at J, with 8 bases in the middle. The CDR3 has 12 residues. The CDR3 nucleotides read TGTGCCACCAGTGCTAGTATATACGAGCAGTACTTC. It specifies CATSASIYEQYF.

V usage is TRBV5-1 and J usage is TRBJ1-2; 8 bases map to TRBD1. The germline V gene encodes CDR1 SGHRS and CDR2 YFSETQ. This CDR3 comprises 15 residues. J was trimmed by 1 base and V by 5 bases; bases with no gene match: 7. The CDR3 DNA sequence: TGCGCCAGCAGAAGGGAGACAGGGGATAACTATGGCTACACCTTC. Protein sequence: CASRRETGDNYGYTF. Combining the CDR3 with reference TRBV5-1 and TRBJ1-2 gives the whole variable domain KAGVTQTPRYLIKTRGQQVTLSCSPISGHRSVSWYQQTPGQGLQFLFEYFSETQRNKGNFPGRFSGRQFSNSRSEMNVSTLELGDSALYLCASRRETGDNYGYTFGSGTRLTVV.

In regard to this clonotype: Since a much larger clone is just one base distant, this may be a read error. The chain is built from TRBV7-2 and TRBJ2-2; D remains ambiguous. This CDR3 spans 14 amino acids. V lost 5 bases, J lost 8 bases, and 15 bases lay in between. Germline V gives CDR1 SGHTA, CDR2 FQGNSA. CDR3 in DNA: TGTGCCAGCAGCCCCGGTTCCAAGGGAGGGGAGCTGTTTTTT. This gives the protein CASSPGSKGGELFF.

This clonotype appeared a few times. This chain links TRBV2 with TRBJ2-2; 9 bases are a match to TRBD1. This CDR3 is 16 amino acids long. Germline lookup yields CDR1 SNHLY and CDR2 FYNNEI. After removal of 6 bases from V and 8 bases from J, the junction contained 13 bases not matched to a gene. CDR3 DNA: TGTGCCAGCAGCCTACCCGGGACAGGGAATCCGGGGGAGCTGTTTTTT. It translates to CASSLPGTGNPGELFF.

This clonotype was observed at least ten times. This sequence joins TRBV29-1 and TRBJ2-7; no clear D. Germline CDR1 and CDR2: SQVTM and ANQGSEA. The CDR3 has 14 residues. V was pared by 3 bases and J by 0 bases, with 12 bases between. The CDR3 protein is CSVDGVESSYEQYF. In DNA form, the CDR3 reads TGCAGCGTTGATGGGGTAGAGAGCTCCTACGAGCAGTACTTC.

Only one count was recorded for this clonotype. The V and J genes are TRBV20-1 and TRBJ2-7; D not resolved. This CDR3 has 12 amino acids. Trimming cost V 2 bases and J 3 bases, with 8 bases left between them. Germline assignment: CDR1 DFQATT and CDR2 SNEGSKA (reference sequence). The CDR3 DNA is TGCAGTGCTAGAAGTGGTGGCTACGAGCAGTACTTC. This sequence encodes CSARSGGYEQYF.

This clonotype has at least ten counts. The V and J genes are TRBV12-3 or TRBV12-4 and TRBJ1-2; perhaps TRBD1 as D (5 bases). The CDR3 has 13 amino acids. Deletions cut 5 bases from V and 4 bases from J, with 11 bases between. CDR3 nucleotide sequence: TGTGCCAGCAGTCCCCGGGGGATCTATGGCTACACCTTC. Amino acids: CASSPRGIYGYTF.

This clonotype turned up a few times. The rearrangement joins TRBV24-1 to TRBJ2-6; D is uncertain. This CDR3 has 16 amino acids. CDR1 is KGHDR and CDR2 is SFDVKD in the germline V gene. V lost 4 bases to trimming and J lost 0 bases, with 9 bases between them. The CDR3 here is CATSEAGRSGANVLTF. CDR3 nucleotide sequence: TGTGCCACCAGTGAAGCTGGACGCTCTGGGGCCAACGTCCTGACTTTC.

The chain employs TRBV6-6 and TRBJ1-5; a weak D match, TRBD1 (5 bases). Deletions cut 5 bases from V and 6 bases from J, with 20 bases between. CDR3 length equals 16 residues. Germline V gene data show CDR1 as MNHNY and CDR2 as SVGAGI (reference sequence). CDR3 in DNA: TGTGCCAGCAGTATTCAATTCCGGGGCGTAGGTCAGCCCCAGCATTTT. The encoded protein is CASSIQFRGVGQPQHF.